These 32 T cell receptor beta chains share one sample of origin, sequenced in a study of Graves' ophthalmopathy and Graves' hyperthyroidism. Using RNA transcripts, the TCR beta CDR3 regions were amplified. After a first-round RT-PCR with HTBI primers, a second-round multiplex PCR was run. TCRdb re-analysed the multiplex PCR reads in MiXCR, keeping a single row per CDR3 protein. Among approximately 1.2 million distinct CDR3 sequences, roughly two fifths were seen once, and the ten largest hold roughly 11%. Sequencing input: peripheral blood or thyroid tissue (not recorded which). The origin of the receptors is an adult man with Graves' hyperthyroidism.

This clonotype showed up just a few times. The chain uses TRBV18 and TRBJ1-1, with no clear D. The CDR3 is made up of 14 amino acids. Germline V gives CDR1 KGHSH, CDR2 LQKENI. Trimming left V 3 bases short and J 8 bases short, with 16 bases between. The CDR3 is CASSPEYTKPEAFF. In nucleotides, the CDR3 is TGTGCCAGCTCACCTGAATATACGAAGCCAGAAGCTTTCTTT.

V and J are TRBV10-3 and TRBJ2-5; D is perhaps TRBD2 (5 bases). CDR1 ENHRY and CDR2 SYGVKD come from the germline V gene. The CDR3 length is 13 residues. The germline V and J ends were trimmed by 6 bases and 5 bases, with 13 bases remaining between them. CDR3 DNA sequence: TGTGCCATCAGCTTGGACTCGTGGGAGACCCAGTACTTC. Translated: CAISLDSWETQYF.

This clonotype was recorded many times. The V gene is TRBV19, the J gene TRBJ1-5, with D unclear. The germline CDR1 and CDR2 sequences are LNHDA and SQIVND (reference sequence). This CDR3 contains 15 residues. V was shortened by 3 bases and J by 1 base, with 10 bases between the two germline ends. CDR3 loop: CASSIGRLSNQPQHF. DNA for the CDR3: TGTGCCAGTAGTATCGGCCGACTCAGCAATCAGCCCCAGCATTTT.

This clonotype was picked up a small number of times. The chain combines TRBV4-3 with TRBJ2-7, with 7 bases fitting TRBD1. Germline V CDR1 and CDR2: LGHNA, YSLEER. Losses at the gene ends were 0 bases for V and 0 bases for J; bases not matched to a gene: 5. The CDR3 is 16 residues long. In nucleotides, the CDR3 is TGCGCCAGCAGCCAAGATCGGGGACAGAGCTCCTACGAGCAGTACTTC. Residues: CASSQDRGQSSYEQYF.

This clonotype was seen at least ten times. CDR3: CASSQLQENPVEQYF. The CDR3, as DNA: TGTGCCAGCAGCCAGCTCCAGGAGAATCCGGTCGAGCAGTACTTC. The chain combines TRBV14 with TRBJ2-7; D gene ambiguous. The ends were cut back, 3 bases at V and 6 bases at J, with 18 bases in the middle. Per germline, CDR1 SGHDN and CDR2 FVKESK. This CDR3 has 15 residues.

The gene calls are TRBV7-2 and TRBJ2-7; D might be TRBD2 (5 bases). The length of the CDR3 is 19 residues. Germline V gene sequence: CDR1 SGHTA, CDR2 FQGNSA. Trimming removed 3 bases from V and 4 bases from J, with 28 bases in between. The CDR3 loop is CASSFLRRQPTIRGYEQYF. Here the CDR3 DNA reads TGTGCCAGCAGCTTTTTAAGGAGACAACCGACGATTCGCGGGTACGAGCAGTACTTC.

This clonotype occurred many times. This CDR3 is CASSLAESGDGAYEQYF. CDR3 nucleotide sequence: TGCGCCAGCAGCTTGGCCGAGAGCGGTGACGGAGCCTACGAGCAGTACTTC. This rearrangement joins TRBV5-1 to TRBJ2-7; possible D gene TRBD2, 5 bases. V was clipped by 0 bases and J by 2 bases, with 18 bases between them. The germline V gene has CDR1 SGHRS and CDR2 YFSETQ. This CDR3 is 17 amino acids long.

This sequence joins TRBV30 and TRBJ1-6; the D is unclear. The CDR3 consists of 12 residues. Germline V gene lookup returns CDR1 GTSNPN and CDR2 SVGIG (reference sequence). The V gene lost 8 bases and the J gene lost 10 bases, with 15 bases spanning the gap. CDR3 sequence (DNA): TGTGCCGCGGGTGGTATCGGGTCACCCCTCCACTTT. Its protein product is CAAGGIGSPLHF.

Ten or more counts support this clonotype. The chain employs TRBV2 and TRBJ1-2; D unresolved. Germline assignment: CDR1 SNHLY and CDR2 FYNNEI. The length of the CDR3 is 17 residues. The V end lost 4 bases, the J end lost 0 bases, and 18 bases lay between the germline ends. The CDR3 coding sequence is TGTGCCAGCAGTGGGCAGGATACCCCAAGAGCTAACTATGGCTACACCTTC. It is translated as CASSGQDTPRANYGYTF.

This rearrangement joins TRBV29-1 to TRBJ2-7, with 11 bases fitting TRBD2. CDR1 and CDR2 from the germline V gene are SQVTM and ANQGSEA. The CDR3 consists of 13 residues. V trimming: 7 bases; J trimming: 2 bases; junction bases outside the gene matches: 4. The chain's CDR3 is CSGALAGAYEQYF. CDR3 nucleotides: TGCAGCGGCGCACTAGCGGGAGCCTACGAGCAGTACTTC.

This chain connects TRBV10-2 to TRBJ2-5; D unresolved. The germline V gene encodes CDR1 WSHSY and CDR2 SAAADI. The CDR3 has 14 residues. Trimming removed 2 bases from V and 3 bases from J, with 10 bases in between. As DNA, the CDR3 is TGCGCCAGCAGTGAGCCGGACGGCAAAGAGACCCAGTACTTC. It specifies CASSEPDGKETQYF.

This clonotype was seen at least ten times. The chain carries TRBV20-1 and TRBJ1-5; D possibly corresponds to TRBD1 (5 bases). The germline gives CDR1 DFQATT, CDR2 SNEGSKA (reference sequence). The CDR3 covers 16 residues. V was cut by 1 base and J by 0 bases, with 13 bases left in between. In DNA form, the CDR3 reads TGCAGTGCTAGAGTGAGACAGTCTAATAGCAATCAGCCCCAGCATTTT. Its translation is CSARVRQSNSNQPQHF.

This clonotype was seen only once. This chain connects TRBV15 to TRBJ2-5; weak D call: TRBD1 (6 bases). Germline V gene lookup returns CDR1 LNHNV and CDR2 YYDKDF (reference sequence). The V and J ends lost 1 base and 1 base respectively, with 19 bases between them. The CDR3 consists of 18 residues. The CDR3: CATSRGGSTGQVQETQYF. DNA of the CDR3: TGTGCCACCAGCAGAGGTGGCAGCACAGGGCAGGTCCAAGAGACCCAGTACTTC.

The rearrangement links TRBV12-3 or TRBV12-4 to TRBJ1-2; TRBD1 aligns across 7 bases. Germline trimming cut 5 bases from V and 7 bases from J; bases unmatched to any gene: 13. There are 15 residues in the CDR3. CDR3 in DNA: TGTGCCAGCAGTACCCCGGGACAGCAAAATTTTGGCTACACCTTC. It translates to CASSTPGQQNFGYTF.

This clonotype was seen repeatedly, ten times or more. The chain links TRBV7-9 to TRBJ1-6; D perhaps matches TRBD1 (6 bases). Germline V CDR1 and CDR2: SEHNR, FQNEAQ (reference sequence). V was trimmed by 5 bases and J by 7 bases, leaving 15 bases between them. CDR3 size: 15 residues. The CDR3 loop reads CASSPRQDKNSPLHF. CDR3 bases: TGTGCCAGCAGCCCCCGACAGGACAAAAATTCACCCCTCCACTTT.

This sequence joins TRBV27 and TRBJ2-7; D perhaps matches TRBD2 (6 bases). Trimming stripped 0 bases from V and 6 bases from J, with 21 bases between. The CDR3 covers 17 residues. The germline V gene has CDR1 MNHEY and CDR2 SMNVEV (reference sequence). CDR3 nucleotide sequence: TGTGCCAGCAGTTTATCATCCGCCCCTAGCGAAGTTGGCGAGCAGTACTTC. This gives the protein CASSLSSAPSEVGEQYF.

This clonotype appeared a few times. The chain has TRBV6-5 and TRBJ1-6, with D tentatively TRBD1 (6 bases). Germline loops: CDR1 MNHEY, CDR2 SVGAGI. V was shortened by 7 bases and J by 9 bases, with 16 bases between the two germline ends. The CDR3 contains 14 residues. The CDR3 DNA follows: TGTGCCAGCAACACAGGGACCGGTATTTCACCCCTCCACTTT. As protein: CASNTGTGISPLHF.

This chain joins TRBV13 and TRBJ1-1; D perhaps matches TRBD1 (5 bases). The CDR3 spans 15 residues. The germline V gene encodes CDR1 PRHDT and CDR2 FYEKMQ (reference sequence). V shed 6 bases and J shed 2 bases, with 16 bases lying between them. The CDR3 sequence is CASRQVDKSNTEAFF. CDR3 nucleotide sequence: TGTGCCAGCAGACAGGTCGACAAATCAAACACTGAAGCTTTCTTT.

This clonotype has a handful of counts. CDR3 bases: TGTGCCAGCAGTTCGGCGGGGGGCTCGGTAGGCTACACCTTC. This gives the protein CASSSAGGSVGYTF. The V gene is TRBV28, the J gene TRBJ1-2, with a possible D match to TRBD1 (6 bases). The CDR3 sequence is 14 residues long. V was trimmed by 4 bases and J by 8 bases, leaving 17 bases between them. CDR1 and CDR2 (germline): MDHEN, SYDVKM.

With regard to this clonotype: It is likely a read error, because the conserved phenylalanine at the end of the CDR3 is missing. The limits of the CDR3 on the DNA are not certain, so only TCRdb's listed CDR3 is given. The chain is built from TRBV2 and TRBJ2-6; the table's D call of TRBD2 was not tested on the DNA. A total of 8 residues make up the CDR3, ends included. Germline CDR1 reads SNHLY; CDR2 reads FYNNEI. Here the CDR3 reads CASSPWRG.

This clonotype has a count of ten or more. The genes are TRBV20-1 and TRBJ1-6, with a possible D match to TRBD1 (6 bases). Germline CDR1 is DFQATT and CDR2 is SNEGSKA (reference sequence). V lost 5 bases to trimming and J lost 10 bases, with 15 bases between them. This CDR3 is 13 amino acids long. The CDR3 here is CSARREGGSPLHF. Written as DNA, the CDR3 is TGCAGTGCTCGTAGGGAGGGGGGATCACCCCTCCACTTT.

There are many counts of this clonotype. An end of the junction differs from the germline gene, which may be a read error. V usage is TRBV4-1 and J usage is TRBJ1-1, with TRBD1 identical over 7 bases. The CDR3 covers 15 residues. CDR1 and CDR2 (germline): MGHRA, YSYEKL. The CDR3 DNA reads TGCGCCAGCAGCCAAATAGACACAGGGGCTACTGGAGCTTTCTTT. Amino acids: CASSQIDTGATGAFF.

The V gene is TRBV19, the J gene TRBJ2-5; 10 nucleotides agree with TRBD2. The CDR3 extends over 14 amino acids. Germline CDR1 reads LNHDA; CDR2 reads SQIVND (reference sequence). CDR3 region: CARVSGGSRGTQYF. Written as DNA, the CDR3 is TGTGCTAGAGTTAGCGGGGGGTCCCGGGGGACCCAGTACTTC. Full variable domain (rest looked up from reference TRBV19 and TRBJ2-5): DGGITQSPKYLFRKEGQNVTLSCEQNLNHDAMYWYRQDPGQGLRLIYYSQIVNDFQKGDIAEGYSVSREKKESFPLTVTSAQKNPTAFYLCARVSGGSRGTQYFGPGTRLLVL.

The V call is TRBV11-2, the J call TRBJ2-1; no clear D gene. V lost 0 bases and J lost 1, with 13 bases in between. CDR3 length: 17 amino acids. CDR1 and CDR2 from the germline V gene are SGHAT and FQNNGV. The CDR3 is CASSLDRQGWSYNEQFF. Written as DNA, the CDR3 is TGTGCCAGCAGCTTAGACCGGCAAGGGTGGTCCTACAATGAGCAGTTCTTC.

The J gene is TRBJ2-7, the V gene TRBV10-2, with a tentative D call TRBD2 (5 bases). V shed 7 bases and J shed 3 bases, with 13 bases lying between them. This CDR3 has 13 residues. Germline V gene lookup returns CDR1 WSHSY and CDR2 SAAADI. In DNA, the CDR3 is TGCGCCAGCAAGGCTGGCGGGTACTACGAGCAGTACTTC. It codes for CASKAGGYYEQYF.

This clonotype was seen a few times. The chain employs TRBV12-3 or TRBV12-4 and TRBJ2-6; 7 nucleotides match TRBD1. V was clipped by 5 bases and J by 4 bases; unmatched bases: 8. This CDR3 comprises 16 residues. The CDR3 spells CASSRGTGAGANVLTF. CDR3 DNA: TGTGCCAGCAGTCGTGGCACAGGGGCCGGGGCCAACGTCCTGACTTTC.

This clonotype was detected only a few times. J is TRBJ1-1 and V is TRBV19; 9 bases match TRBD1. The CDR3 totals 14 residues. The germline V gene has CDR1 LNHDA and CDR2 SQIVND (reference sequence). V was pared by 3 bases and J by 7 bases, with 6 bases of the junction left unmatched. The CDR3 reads CASSISTGGNEAFF. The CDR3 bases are TGTGCCAGTAGTATCTCGACAGGGGGAAATGAAGCTTTCTTT.

The CDR3 spells CASSQGVDSPLHF. CDR3 coding DNA: TGTGCCAGCTCACAGGGAGTGGATTCACCCCTCCACTTT. The gene calls are TRBV18 and TRBJ1-6; D unresolved. With 4 bases removed from V and 8 bases from J, the gap between germline ends came to 9 bases. CDR1 is KGHSH and CDR2 is LQKENI in the germline V gene. The CDR3 consists of 13 residues.

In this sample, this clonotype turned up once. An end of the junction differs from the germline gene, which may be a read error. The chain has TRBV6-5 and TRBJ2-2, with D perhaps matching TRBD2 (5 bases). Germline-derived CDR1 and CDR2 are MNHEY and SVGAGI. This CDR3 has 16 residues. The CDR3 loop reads CASSQGALRNTGELSW. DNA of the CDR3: TGTGCCAGCAGCCAAGGTGCACTACGGAACACCGGGGAGCTGTCTTGG.

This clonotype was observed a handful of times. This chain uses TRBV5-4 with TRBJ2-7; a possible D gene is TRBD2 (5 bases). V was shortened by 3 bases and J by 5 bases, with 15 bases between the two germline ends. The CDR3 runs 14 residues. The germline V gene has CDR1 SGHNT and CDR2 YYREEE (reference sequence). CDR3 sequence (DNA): TGTGCCAGCAGCTCAGGAGAGGGCCCCAACGAGCAGTACTTC. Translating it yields CASSSGEGPNEQYF.

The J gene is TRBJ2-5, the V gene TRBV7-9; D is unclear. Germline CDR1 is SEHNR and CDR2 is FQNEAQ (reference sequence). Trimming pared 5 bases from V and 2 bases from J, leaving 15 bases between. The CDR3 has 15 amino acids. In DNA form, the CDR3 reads TGTGCCAGCAGCATAGTCCGAGGAACACAAGAGACCCAGTACTTC. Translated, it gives CASSIVRGTQETQYF.

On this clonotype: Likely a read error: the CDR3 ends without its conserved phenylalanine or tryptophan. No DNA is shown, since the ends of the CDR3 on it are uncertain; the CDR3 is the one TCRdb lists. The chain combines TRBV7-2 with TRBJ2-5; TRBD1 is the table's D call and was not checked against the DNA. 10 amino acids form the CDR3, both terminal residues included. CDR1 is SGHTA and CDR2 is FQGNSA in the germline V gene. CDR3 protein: CASSLDRAVY.